A single sample gave rise to the 4 T cell receptor beta chains below, sequenced in a study of blood T cell repertoires in COVID-19 (dated by TCRdb to 2020 to 2022). The method behind the library was the immunoSEQ multiplex PCR assay. The table was pulled from immuneACCESS by TCRdb, which kept in-frame rearrangements only. Such tables lose some clones; where checked, under half of the loss comes from unresolved V genes, and the rest has no known cause. Recorded for this sample are around 60,000 clones; 70% to 90% of them occurred a single time. The top ten clonotypes cover roughly 4% of the sample. Material for sequencing was peripheral blood. Receptor source: a man aged 50-60 years with active COVID-19.

The chain's CDR3 is CASSYLPGQGKMLNTEAFF. The CDR3, as DNA: TGTGCCAGCAGCTATCTACCGGGACAGGGGAAAATGTTGAACACTGAAGCTTTCTTT. V and J are TRBV7-8 and TRBJ1-1, with TRBD1 identical over 10 bases. The CDR3 extends over 19 amino acids. Germline V gives CDR1 SGHVS, CDR2 FQNEAQ. The V segment lost 4 bases and the J segment 0 bases; nucleotides outside the gene matches: 14. Drawing the rest from reference TRBV7-8 and TRBJ1-1, the complete variable domain is GAGVSQSPRYKVAKRGQDVALRCDPISGHVSLFWYQQALGQGPEFLTYFQNEAQLDKSGLPSDRFFAERPEGSVSTLKIQRTQQEDSAVYLCASSYLPGQGKMLNTEAFFGQGTRLTVV.

This chain links TRBV5-1 with TRBJ2-5; no firm D call. The CDR3 is made up of 14 amino acids. V was shortened by 7 bases and J by 7 bases, with 20 bases between the two germline ends. The germline gives CDR1 SGHRS, CDR2 YFSETQ. CDR3 amino acids: CASFQALGKGTQYF. DNA of the CDR3: TGCGCCAGCTTTCAGGCCTTGGGTAAAGGGACCCAGTACTTC.

In this sample, this clone turned up once. The chain employs TRBV7-2 and TRBJ2-7, with TRBD2 matching 8 bases. This CDR3 is 14 amino acids long. The junction had 7 bases not matched to a gene; V was cut back by 5 bases and J by 4 bases. Looked up from germline, CDR1 is SGHTA and CDR2 is FQGNSA. CDR3 protein: CASSREGQDYEQYF. CDR3 coding DNA: TGTGCCAGCAGCCGGGAGGGACAAGATTACGAGCAGTACTTC.

The rearrangement joins TRBV28 to TRBJ1-2; D is perhaps TRBD1 (5 bases). The germline V and J ends were trimmed by 2 bases and 0 bases, with 10 bases remaining between them. This CDR3 comprises 15 residues. Germline CDR1 MDHEN, CDR2 SYDVKM. The CDR3, as DNA: TGTGCCAGCAGTTTACCGGACAACACTAACTATGGCTACACCTTC. Translating gives CASSLPDNTNYGYTF.